This T cell receptor beta chain was sequenced in a study of metastatic and nonmetastatic thyroid tumors. Overall study results and limits: Benign nodules reportedly had significantly lower TCR beta diversity than malignant thyroid tumors in blood and tumor.

Per the authors' pipeline: Researchers built a distant-metastasis classifier for papillary thyroid cancer that drew on CDR3 differences across clinicopathological groups. MiXCR was used by TCRdb to re-call the PCR reads. TCRdb, rather than the study authors, made the V and J calls. The table shows about 40,000 clones, with roughly 16% occurring only once. This clone has ten or more counts. The antigen is undetermined. There are 17 residues in the CDR3. Germline CDR1 and CDR2: SGHVS and FQNEAQ. The trim removed 1 base at V and 5 bases at J, leaving 10 bases unmatched. Patients had received no treatment of any kind before thyroid surgery.

The sample taken for sequencing was blood. V is TRBV7-8 and J is TRBJ2-1, with TRBD2 matching over 8 bases. This TCR came from a female donor with papillary thyroid cancer or a benign thyroid nodule (not recorded which). Some clones in this sample may be carry-over from other donors' samples. The CDR3 protein is CASSLGGGRTSNNEQFF. The CDR3, as DNA: TGTGCCAGCAGCTTAGGTGGCGGGAGGACGTCAAACAATGAGCAGTTCTTC.